One sample yielded the 16 T cell receptor beta chains listed below, sequenced in a study of Ad26.COV2.S vaccination and SARS-CoV-2 variants. Measured with immunoSEQ multiplex PCR; TCRdb has only the in-frame clones, and not every one. There are fewer than 400,000 clones in the sample; about nine tenths occur only once, and over 1.5% lies in the top ten. Specified treatment: approximately 18 received Ad26.COV2.S at low or high dose, single or two shots; roughly 5 received placebo; per-sample allocation not given. Sample collection was performed on day 63 after the first vaccine or placebo injection. The material sequenced was peripheral blood, taken in a trial of Ad26.COV2.S vaccine versus placebo. The receptor source for this set is a person between 18 and 60 years old who received the Ad26.COV2.S COVID-19 vaccine or a placebo.

The chain links TRBV28 to TRBJ2-4, with a possible D match to TRBD2 (5 bases). The CDR3 extends over 14 amino acids. CDR1 is MDHEN and CDR2 is SYDVKM in the germline V gene. The V end lost 4 bases, the J end lost 2 bases, and 9 bases lay between the germline ends. DNA for the CDR3: TGTGCCAGCAGTTCCGGGATCCCCAAAAACATTCAGTACTTC. Its translation is CASSSGIPKNIQYF.

This rearrangement joins TRBV29-1 to TRBJ2-7; 11 bases agree with TRBD1. CDR3 size: 13 residues. V trimming: 7 bases; J trimming: 7 bases; junction bases outside the gene matches: 9. In germline, CDR1 is SQVTM, CDR2 ANQGSEA. Written as DNA, the CDR3 is TGCAGCGGCGGGGACAGGGGGAGAGGGGAGCAGTACTTC. It codes for CSGGDRGRGEQYF.

CDR3 sequence (DNA): TGTGCCAGCAGTTTCGGACAGAGTTACACTGAAGCTTTCTTT. Translating it yields CASSFGQSYTEAFF. The V and J genes are TRBV6-2 or TRBV6-3 and TRBJ1-1; D possibly corresponds to TRBD1 (6 bases). The germline CDR1 and CDR2 sequences are MNHEY and SVGEGT. V shed 4 bases and J shed 3 bases, with 12 bases lying between them. This CDR3 has 14 amino acids.

This clone was observed a handful of times. V and J are TRBV29-1 and TRBJ1-1; 7 bases match TRBD1. Unmatched junction bases numbered 10, after V lost 5 bases and J lost 1 base. Germline V gives CDR1 SQVTM, CDR2 ANQGSEA. The length of the CDR3 is 15 residues. CDR3 DNA: TGCAGCGTTCAAAGTCTAAGGGACAGGAACACTGAAGCTTTCTTT. Translating gives CSVQSLRDRNTEAFF.

This clone was recorded once. The V and J genes are TRBV2 and TRBJ2-7, with D hard to call. Trimming removed 8 bases at V and 4 bases at J, with 15 bases between. The CDR3 is 13 amino acids. The germline CDR1 and CDR2 sequences are SNHLY and FYNNEI. The CDR3 bases are TGTGCCAGCCATCTACGGACGGGTTACGAGCAGTACTTC. It encodes CASHLRTGYEQYF.

About this clone itself: At one end the junction does not follow the germline gene, possibly because of a read error. This sequence joins TRBV24-1 and TRBJ2-1, with 8 bases that match TRBD2. Germline V gene data show CDR1 as KGHDR and CDR2 as SFDVKD. The length of the CDR3 is 14 residues. The CDR3 coding sequence is TGTGCCACCAGTGATACGACTAGCGCCCCAAGAAAACTCTTC. Residues: CATSDTTSAPRKLF.

V usage is TRBV6-2 or TRBV6-3 and J usage is TRBJ2-7; TRBD2 matches at 8 bases. The CDR3 sequence is 15 residues long. Trimming at V came to 5 bases and at J to 2 bases, leaving 8 bases not matched to a gene. Germline CDR1 MNHEY, CDR2 SVGEGT. The CDR3 DNA is TGTGCCAGCAGTCTTGGACTAGCACGAACCTACGAGCAGTACTTC. It codes for CASSLGLARTYEQYF.

This clone has a handful of counts. The gene calls are TRBV28 and TRBJ1-6, with 9 bases fitting TRBD1. Germline V gene data show CDR1 as MDHEN and CDR2 as SYDVKM. This CDR3 contains 14 residues. With V trimmed by 6 bases and J by 6 bases, 3 bases remained unmatched. The CDR3 sequence: CASREDRGNSPLHF. The DNA of the CDR3 is TGTGCCAGCAGAGAGGACAGGGGTAATTCACCCCTCCACTTT.

This chain joins TRBV19 and TRBJ2-5; 8 nucleotides align to TRBD1. Looked up from germline, CDR1 is LNHDA and CDR2 is SQIVND (reference sequence). The J segment lost 5 bases and the V segment lost 6 bases, leaving 5 bases of the junction unmatched. This CDR3 has 13 amino acids. CDR3 DNA: TGTGCCAGTAGCAGGGGGCAATGGGAGACCCAGTACTTC. Amino acids: CASSRGQWETQYF.

V usage is TRBV24-1 and J usage is TRBJ1-2; D is perhaps TRBD1 (6 bases). The length of the CDR3 is 17 residues. V was shortened by 2 bases and J by 4 bases, with 19 bases between the two germline ends. The germline V gene encodes CDR1 KGHDR and CDR2 SFDVKD. The chain's CDR3 is CATSDSGELDRIYGYTF. The CDR3 DNA is TGTGCCACCAGTGATTCGGGGGAACTTGACAGGATCTATGGCTACACCTTC.

Here the CDR3 reads CASSLGPTNEQYF. Written as DNA, the CDR3 is TGTGCCAGCAGCTTAGGCCCCACGAACGAGCAGTACTTC. The rearrangement links TRBV11-2 to TRBJ2-7; D not certain. Trimming cost V 1 base and J 5 bases, with 9 bases left between them. This CDR3 has 13 amino acids. Per germline, CDR1 SGHAT and CDR2 FQNNGV.

The gene calls are TRBV18 and TRBJ2-5, with a weak D call TRBD2 (6 bases). CDR3 length: 14 residues. CDR1 and CDR2 (germline): KGHSH, LQKENI. V gave up 0 bases and J gave up 8 bases, with 13 bases separating them. The DNA of the CDR3 is TGTGCCAGCTCACCACCAGGAGATAGCGGTACCCAGTACTTC. Protein sequence: CASSPPGDSGTQYF.

In its sample, this clone was seen a few times. The V gene is TRBV12-3 or TRBV12-4, the J gene TRBJ2-7, with D hard to call. V lost 4 bases and J lost 3, with 7 bases in between. This CDR3 is 12 amino acids long. The CDR3 region is CASSSYRYEQYF. The CDR3 bases are TGTGCCAGCAGTTCCTATCGCTACGAGCAGTACTTC.

V gene TRBV2 combines with J gene TRBJ2-1; the match to TRBD2 covers 7 bases. V dropped 9 bases and J dropped 0; count of bases not matched to a gene: 8. This CDR3 has 15 residues. Germline lookup yields CDR1 SNHLY and CDR2 FYNNEI. The CDR3 loop is CARGASGSSYNEQFF. CDR3 DNA sequence: TGTGCCAGAGGAGCTAGCGGTAGCTCCTACAATGAGCAGTTCTTC.

The sample holds one count of this clone. CDR3 DNA: TGTGCCAGCAGCCTACGGATAGCGGGAGGGCCAGATACGCAGTATTTT. Its protein product is CASSLRIAGGPDTQYF. The chain recombines TRBV27 with TRBJ2-3, with 11 bases aligning to TRBD2. The CDR3 has 16 amino acids. J gave up 4 bases and V 6 bases, and 9 bases lay outside the gene matches. Germline V gene sequence: CDR1 MNHEY, CDR2 SMNVEV (reference sequence).

J is TRBJ1-2 and V is TRBV28, with D tentatively TRBD1 (6 bases). The CDR3 spans 16 residues. Germline values: CDR1 MDHEN, CDR2 SYDVKM. V was shortened by 6 bases and J by 8 bases, with 25 bases between the two germline ends. CDR3 amino acids: CASSRALTLGGRGYTF. The DNA for the CDR3 is TGTGCCAGCAGCCGCGCCCTTACTTTGGGGGGCAGGGGCTACACCTTC.